This TCR beta chain was sequenced for a study of T cell responses to AZD1222 COVID-19 vaccine. Overall study results and limits: Of spike-specific TCRs, nearly half reportedly target regions left unmutated in variants.

Germline-derived CDR1 and CDR2 are SGHRS and YFSETQ. The CDR3 sequence is 14 residues long. V lost 0 bases to trimming and J lost 6 bases, with 11 bases between them. Libraries were prepared by immunoSEQ multiplex PCR; TCRdb keeps only in-frame clonotypes and omits some of them. Of under 200,000 clones detected, 90% to 95% appear once; the ten largest clones hold about 4.2%. Note on this clone: The antigen is not known.

The input for sequencing was peripheral blood, taken on day 0 of AZD1222 vaccination. This TCR was sampled from an adult in good health. This sequence joins TRBV5-1 and TRBJ2-3; D gene uncertain. CDR3 in amino acids: CASSLALTEDTQYF. The CDR3 nucleotides are TGCGCCAGCAGCTTGGCATTGACGGAGGATACGCAGTATTTT.